This is a list of T cell receptor beta chains from one sample in a study of T cells in Graves' hyperthyroidism and ophthalmopathy. Each CDR3 protein is one row after TCRdb ran MiXCR on the multiplex PCR reads. The sample shows 700,000 or so distinct CDR3 sequences, about a sixth of them seen only once. The sequenced sample consisted of blood. All receptors derive from a man aged 18-30 years with Graves' hyperthyroidism. CDR3s include the opening cysteine and the closing phenylalanine or tryptophan. D genes are given only for firm matches. The size field is filled for only some rows; it gives once, few, many or a size class.

clone size,J gene,D gene,V gene,CDR3 DNA,CDR3 protein
many,TRBJ2-5,NA,TRBV18,TGTGCCAGCTCACCGAATCAAGAGACCCAGTACTTC,CASSPNQETQYF
few,TRBJ2-3,NA,TRBV5-1,TGCGCCAGCAGCGCAAGCGGAATTAGCACAGATACGCAGTATTTT,CASSASGISTDTQYF
few,TRBJ2-2,NA,TRBV15,TGTGCCACCAGCGTAGAAGCCGGGACAAAGCTCGGGGAGCTGTTTTTT,CATSVEAGTKLGELFF
NA,TRBJ1-2,NA,TRBV4-3,TGCGCCAGCAGCCAAGTTCGGGGGCCTGGCTATGGCTACACCTTC,CASSQVRGPGYGYTF
many,TRBJ2-7,TRBD1,TRBV12-3/TRBV12-4,TGTGCCAGCAGTTCTGGGGGACAGGGGTACGAGCAGTACTTC,CASSSGGQGYEQYF
many,TRBJ2-7,NA,TRBV28,TGTGCCAGCAGTTTCGAGACATTCAGCTACGAGCAGTACTTC,CASSFETFSYEQYF
many,TRBJ2-1,NA,TRBV6-1,TGTGCCAGCAGTTTTGCTATTAGCTCCTACAATGAGCAGTTCTTC,CASSFAISSYNEQFF
many,TRBJ2-5,NA,TRBV20-1,TGCAGTTTACAGGGTCAGGGGACCCAGTACTTC,CSLQGQGTQYF
NA,TRBJ2-1,NA,TRBV6-5,NA,CASSYVGEGNERFF
NA,TRBJ2-1,NA,TRBV20-1,TGCAGTGCCCATATCCCGGGGTACAATGAGCAGTTCTTC,CSAHIPGYNEQFF
few,TRBJ2-7,NA,TRBV9,TGTGCCAGCAGCCCCGCCCCTTGGGGCGAGCAGTACTTC,CASSPAPWGEQYF
few,TRBJ2-7,NA,TRBV20-1,TGCAGTGCTAGGAGGGGGTCCCCCTCCTACGAGCAGTACTTC,CSARRGSPSYEQYF
NA,TRBJ2-1,TRBD2,TRBV6-2/TRBV6-3,TGTGCCAGCACCCACCCGGGGGGCAATGAGCAGTTCTTC,CASTHPGGNEQFF
NA,TRBJ2-2,NA,TRBV3-1,TGTGCCAGCAGCCAAAGACTTGGGGTCACCGGGGAGCTGTTTTTT,CASSQRLGVTGELFF
many,TRBJ1-2,NA,TRBV2,TGTGCCAGCAGCCCCTCCTCAGGGGCTCACTATGGCTACACCTTC,CASSPSSGAHYGYTF
NA,TRBJ1-1,NA,TRBV3-1,TGTGCCAGCAGCCAAACGGCGGAGAACACTGAAGCTTTCTTT,CASSQTAENTEAFF
few,TRBJ2-7,TRBD2,TRBV20-1,TGCAGTGCTAGGTCCCTAGCGGCCTCCTACGAGCAGTACTTC,CSARSLAASYEQYF
few,TRBJ2-6,NA,TRBV6-1,TGTGCCAGCAGTTATGGGATTTCTGGGGCCAACGTCCTGACTTTC,CASSYGISGANVLTF
many,TRBJ2-1,NA,TRBV12-3/TRBV12-4,TGTGCCAGCAGTCCGCAGGGAAAAGAGCAGTTCTTC,CASSPQGKEQFF
many,TRBJ2-1,NA,TRBV30,TGTGCCTGGGGAGGGACTGGAGGGGACAATGAGCAGTTCTTC,CAWGGTGGDNEQFF
many,TRBJ1-1,TRBD1,TRBV6-1,TGTGCCAGCACCTTTACAGGGGGCAAGACTGAAGCTTTCTTT,CASTFTGGKTEAFF
many,TRBJ2-7,TRBD1,TRBV12-3/TRBV12-4,TGTGCCAGCAGGTCCGGGACAGGGGGTTTCTACGAGCAGTACTTC,CASRSGTGGFYEQYF
few,TRBJ2-2,NA,TRBV27,TGTGCCAGCAGTTTCCGGGTGACCGGGGAGCTGTTTTTT,CASSFRVTGELFF